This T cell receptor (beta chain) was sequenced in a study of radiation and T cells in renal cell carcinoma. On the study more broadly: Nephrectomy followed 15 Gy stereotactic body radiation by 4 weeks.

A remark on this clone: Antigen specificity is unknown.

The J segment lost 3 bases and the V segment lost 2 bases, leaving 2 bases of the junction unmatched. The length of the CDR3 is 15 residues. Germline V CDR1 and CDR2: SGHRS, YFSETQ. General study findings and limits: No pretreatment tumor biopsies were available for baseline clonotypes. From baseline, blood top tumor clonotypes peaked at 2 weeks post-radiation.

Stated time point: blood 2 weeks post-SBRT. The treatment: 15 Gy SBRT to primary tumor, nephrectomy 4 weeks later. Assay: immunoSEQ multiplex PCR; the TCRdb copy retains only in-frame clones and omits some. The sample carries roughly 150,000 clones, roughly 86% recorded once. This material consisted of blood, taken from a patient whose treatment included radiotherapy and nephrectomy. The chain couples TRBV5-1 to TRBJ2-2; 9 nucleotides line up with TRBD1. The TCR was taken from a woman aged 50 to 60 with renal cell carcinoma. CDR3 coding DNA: TGCGCCAGCAGCTTTAGGACAGGGGACACCGGGGAGCTGTTTTTT. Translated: CASSFRTGDTGELFF.